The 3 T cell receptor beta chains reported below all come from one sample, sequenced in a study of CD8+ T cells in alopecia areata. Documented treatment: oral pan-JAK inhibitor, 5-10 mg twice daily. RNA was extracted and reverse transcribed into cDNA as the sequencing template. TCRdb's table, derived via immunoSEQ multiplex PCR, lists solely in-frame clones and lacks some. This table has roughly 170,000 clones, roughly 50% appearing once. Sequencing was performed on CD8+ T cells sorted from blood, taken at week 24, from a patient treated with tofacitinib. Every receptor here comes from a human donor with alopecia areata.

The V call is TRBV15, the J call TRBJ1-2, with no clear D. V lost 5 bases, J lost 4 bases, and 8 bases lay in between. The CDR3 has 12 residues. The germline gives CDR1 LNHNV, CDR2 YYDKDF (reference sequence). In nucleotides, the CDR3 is TGTGCCACCAGCGGGGTTCTCTATGGCTACACCTTC. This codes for CATSGVLYGYTF.

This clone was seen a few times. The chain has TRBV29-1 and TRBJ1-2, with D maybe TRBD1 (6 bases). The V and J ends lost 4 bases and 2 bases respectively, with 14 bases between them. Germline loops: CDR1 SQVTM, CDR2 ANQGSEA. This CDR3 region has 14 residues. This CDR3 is CSVASGQRNYGYTF. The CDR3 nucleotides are TGCAGCGTTGCCTCTGGACAGAGAAACTATGGCTACACCTTC.

CDR3 coding DNA: TGTGCCAGCAGTGAATGGGGAGGAAACAATGAGCAGTTCTTC. This encodes CASSEWGGNNEQFF. The gene calls are TRBV25-1 and TRBJ2-1, with D maybe TRBD2 (6 bases). The CDR3 has 14 residues. Trimming cost V 1 base and J 5 bases, with 9 bases left between them. Germline V lookup: CDR1 MGHDK, CDR2 SYGVNS.